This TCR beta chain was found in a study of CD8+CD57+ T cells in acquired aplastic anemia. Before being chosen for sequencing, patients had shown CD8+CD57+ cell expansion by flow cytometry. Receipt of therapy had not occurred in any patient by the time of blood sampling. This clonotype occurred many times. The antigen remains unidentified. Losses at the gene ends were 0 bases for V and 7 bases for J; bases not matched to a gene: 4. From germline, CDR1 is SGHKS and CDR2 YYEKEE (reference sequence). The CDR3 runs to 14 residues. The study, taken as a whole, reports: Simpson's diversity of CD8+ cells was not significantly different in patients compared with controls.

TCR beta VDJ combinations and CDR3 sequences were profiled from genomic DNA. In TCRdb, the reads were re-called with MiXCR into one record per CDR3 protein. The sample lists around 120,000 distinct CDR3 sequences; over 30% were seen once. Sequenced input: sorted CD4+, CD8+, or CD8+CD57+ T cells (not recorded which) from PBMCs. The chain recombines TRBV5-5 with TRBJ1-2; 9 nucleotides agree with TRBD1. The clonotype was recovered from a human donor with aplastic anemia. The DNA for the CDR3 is TGTGCCAGCAGCTTGGCGGGACAGGGAGCTGGCTACACCTTC. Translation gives CASSLAGQGAGYTF.